This TCR beta chain was found in a study of T cell responses to AZD1222 COVID-19 vaccine. The method was immunoSEQ multiplex PCR; TCRdb's version includes in-frame clones alone and lacks a portion of them. The table includes 80,000 or so clones, roughly nine tenths detected once. As for this clone: Its antigen is undetermined.

Study results and limitations: Reportedly, nearly half of unique spike TCRs recognized epitopes outside B.1.351/B.1.1.7 mutations. Clonal diversity was possibly underestimated, and white British individuals and females predominated among donors.

Between the trimmed V and J ends, which lost 0 bases and 1 base, there was a span of 12 bases. Germline V gives CDR1 LGHDT, CDR2 YNNKEL (reference sequence). This CDR3 has 16 residues. The chain couples TRBV3-1 (or the pseudogene TRBV3-2) to TRBJ2-5; D is unresolved. The sequences come from peripheral blood, collected 28 days after the second AZD1222 dose. The sequence was collected from an adult who received the AZD1222 COVID-19 vaccine. The CDR3 is CASSQDDGVLQETQYF. The DNA of the CDR3 is TGTGCCAGCAGCCAAGATGATGGAGTACTCCAAGAGACCCAGTACTTC.